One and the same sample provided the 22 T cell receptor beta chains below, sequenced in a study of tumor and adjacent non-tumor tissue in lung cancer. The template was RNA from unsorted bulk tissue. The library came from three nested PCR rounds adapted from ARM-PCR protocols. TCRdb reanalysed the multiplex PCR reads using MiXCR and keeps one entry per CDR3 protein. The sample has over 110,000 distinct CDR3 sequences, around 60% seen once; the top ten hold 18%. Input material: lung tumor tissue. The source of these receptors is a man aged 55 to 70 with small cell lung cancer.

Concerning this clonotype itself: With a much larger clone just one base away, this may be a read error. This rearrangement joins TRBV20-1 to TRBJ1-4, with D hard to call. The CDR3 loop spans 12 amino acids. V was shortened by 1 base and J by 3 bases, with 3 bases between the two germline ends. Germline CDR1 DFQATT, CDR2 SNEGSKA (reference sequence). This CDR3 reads CSARVANEKLFF. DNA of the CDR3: TGCAGTGCTAGAGTGGCTAATGAAAAACTGTTTTTT.

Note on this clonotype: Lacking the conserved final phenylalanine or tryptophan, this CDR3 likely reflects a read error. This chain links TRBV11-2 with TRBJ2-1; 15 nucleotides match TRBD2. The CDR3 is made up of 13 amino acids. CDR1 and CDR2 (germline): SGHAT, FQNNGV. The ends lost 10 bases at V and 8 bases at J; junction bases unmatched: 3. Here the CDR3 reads CATGLAGGDEQFL. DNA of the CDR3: TGTGCCACGGGACTAGCGGGAGGCGATGAGCAGTTCTTA.

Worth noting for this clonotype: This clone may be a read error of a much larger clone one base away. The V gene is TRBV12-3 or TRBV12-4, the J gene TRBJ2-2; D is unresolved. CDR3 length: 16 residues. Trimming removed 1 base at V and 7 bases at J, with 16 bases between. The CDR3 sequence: CASSLGLLSLGGELFF. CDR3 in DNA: TGTGCCAGCAGTTTAGGCCTTCTATCTTTAGGCGGGGAGCTGTTTTTT.

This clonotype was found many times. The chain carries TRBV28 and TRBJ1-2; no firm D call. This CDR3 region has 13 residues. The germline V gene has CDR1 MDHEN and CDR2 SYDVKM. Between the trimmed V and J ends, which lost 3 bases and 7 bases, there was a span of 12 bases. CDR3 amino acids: CASSFPFGGGYTF. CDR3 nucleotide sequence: TGTGCCAGCAGTTTTCCGTTCGGAGGTGGCTACACCTTC.

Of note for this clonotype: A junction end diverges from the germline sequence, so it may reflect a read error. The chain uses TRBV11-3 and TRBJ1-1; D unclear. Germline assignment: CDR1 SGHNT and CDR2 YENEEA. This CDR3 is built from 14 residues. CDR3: CASNLRIEGTEALF. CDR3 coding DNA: TGTGCCAGCAACTTAAGAATTGAGGGCACTGAAGCTCTCTTT.

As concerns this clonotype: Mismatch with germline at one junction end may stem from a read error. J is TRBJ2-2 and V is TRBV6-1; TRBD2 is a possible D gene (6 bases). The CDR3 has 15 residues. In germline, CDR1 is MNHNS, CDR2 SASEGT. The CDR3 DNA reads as TGTGCCTGCAGTGCCCGGGAGAGGGGAACCGGGGAGCTGTTTTTT. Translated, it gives CACSARERGTGELFF.

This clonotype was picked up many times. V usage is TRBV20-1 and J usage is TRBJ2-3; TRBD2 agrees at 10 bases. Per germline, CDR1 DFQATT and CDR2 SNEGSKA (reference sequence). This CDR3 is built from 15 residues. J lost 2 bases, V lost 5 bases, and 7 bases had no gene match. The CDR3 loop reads CSAPTLAGVTDTQYF. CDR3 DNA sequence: TGCAGTGCTCCTACCCTAGCGGGAGTCACAGATACGCAGTATTTT.

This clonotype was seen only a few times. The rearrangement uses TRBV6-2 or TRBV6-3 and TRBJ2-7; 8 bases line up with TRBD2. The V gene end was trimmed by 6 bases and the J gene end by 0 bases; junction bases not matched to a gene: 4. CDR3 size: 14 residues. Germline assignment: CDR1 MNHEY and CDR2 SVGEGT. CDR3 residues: CASRPSGSSYEQYF. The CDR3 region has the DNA TGTGCCAGCAGACCCAGCGGGAGCTCCTACGAGCAGTACTTC.

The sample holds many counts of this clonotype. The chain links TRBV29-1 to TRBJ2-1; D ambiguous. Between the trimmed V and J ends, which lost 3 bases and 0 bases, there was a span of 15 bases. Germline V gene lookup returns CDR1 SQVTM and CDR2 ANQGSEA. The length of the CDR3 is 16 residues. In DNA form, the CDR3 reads TGCAGCGTTGAGGGGTCAGCCATCCTCTCCTACAATGAGCAGTTCTTC. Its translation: CSVEGSAILSYNEQFF.

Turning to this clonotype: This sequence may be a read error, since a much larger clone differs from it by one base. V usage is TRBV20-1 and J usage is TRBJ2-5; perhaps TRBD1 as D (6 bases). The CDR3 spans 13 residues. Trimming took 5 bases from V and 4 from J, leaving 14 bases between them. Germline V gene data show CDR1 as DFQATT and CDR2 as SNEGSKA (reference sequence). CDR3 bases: TGCAGTGCTGGGGACATTGCAAGAGAGACCCAGTACTTC. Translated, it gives CSAGDIARETQYF.

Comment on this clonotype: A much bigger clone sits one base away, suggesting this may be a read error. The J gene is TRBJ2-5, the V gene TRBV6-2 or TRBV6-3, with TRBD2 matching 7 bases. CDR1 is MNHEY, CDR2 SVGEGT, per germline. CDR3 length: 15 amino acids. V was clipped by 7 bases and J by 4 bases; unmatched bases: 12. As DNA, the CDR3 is TGTGCCAGCACCCCAATAGGAATAGCGGGAGAGACCCAGTACTTC. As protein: CASTPIGIAGETQYF.

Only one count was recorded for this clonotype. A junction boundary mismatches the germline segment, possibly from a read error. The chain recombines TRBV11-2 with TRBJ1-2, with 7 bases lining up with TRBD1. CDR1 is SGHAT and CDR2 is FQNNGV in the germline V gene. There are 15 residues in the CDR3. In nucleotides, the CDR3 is TGTGTCAGCAGTCCCATAGAGGGGGCAAACTATGGCTACACCTTC. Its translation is CVSSPIEGANYGYTF.

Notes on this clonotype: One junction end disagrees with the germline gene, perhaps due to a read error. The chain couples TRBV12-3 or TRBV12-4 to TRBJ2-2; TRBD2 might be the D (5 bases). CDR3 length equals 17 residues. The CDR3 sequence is CVSSFYWRLMNTGELFF. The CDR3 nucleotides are TGTGTCAGCAGTTTTTACTGGAGGTTGATGAACACCGGGGAGCTGTTTTTT.

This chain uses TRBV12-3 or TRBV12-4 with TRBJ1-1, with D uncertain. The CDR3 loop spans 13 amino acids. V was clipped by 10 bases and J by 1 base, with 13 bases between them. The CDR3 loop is CATSYQSNTEAFF. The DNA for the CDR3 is TGTGCCACCAGCTATCAGTCGAACACTGAAGCTTTCTTT.

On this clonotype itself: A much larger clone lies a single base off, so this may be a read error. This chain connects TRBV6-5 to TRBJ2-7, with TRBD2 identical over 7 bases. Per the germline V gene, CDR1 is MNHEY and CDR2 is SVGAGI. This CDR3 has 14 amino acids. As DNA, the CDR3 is TGTGCCACCAGTTACTCGAGCGGGGACTACGAGCAGTACTTC. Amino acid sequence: CATSYSSGDYEQYF.

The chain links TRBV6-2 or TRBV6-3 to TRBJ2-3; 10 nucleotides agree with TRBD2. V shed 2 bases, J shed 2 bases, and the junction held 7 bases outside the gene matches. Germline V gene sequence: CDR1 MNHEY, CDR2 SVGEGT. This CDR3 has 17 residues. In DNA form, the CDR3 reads TGTGCCAGCAGTTACAACAACGGACTAGCGGACACAGATACGCAGTATTTT. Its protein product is CASSYNNGLADTDTQYF.

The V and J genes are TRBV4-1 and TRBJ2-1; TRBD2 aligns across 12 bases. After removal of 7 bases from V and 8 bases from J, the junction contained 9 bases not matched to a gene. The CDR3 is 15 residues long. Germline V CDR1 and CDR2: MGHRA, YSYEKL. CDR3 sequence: CASMVGLAGNDEQFF. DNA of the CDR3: TGCGCCAGCATGGTTGGACTAGCGGGAAACGATGAGCAGTTCTTC.

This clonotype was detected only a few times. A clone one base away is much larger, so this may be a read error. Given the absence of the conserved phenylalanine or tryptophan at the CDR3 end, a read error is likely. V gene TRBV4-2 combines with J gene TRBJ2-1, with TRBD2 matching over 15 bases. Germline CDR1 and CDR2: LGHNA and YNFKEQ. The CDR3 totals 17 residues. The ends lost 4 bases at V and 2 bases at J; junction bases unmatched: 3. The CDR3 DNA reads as TGTGCCAGCAGCCTTGGACTAGCGGGAGGGCCCTACAATGAGCAGTTCCTC. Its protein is CASSLGLAGGPYNEQFL.

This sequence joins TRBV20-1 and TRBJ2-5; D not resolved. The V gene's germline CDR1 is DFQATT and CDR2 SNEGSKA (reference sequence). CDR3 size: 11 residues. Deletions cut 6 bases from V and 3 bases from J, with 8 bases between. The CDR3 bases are TGCAGTGCCGAAACAAAAGAGACCCAGTACTTC. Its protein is CSAETKETQYF.

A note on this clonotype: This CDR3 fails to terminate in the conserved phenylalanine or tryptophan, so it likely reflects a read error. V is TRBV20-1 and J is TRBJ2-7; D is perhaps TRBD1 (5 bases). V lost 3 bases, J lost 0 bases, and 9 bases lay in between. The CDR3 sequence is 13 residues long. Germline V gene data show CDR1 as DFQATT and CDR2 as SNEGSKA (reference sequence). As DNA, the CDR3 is TGCAGTGCTAGTGACAGATTCTCCTACGAGCAGTACATC. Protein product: CSASDRFSYEQYI.

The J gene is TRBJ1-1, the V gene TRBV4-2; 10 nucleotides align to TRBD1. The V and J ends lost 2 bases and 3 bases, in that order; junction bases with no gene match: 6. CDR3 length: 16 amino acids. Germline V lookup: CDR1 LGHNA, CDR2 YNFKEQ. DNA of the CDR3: TGTGCCAGCAGCCAACATACCGGGACAGGGGACACTGAAGCTTTCTTT. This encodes CASSQHTGTGDTEAFF.

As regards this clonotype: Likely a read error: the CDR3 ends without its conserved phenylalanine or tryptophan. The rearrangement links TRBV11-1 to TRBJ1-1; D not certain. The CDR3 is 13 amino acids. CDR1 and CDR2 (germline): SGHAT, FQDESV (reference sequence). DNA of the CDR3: TGTGCGACCACCTCCCAGGCAAACACTGAAGCTTTCTGT. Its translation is CATTSQANTEAFC.